These 24 T cell receptor beta chains came from one sample sequenced in a study of human T cells and chemical hapten exposure. Using its own MiXCR run on the RACE reads, TCRdb lists one record per CDR3 protein. The sample has 80,000 to 100,000 distinct CDR3 sequences; approximately 10% are singletons. The time point is: patch test 3, about 24 weeks after DPC sensitization. Treatment defined: therapeutic diphenylcyclopropenone sensitization with weekly scalp DPC. The starting material was whole blood, obtained in connection with sensitization to the hapten diphenylcyclopropenone (DPC). These receptors were obtained from a young woman with alopecia areata. Some clones in this sample may be carry-over from other donors' samples.

In this sample, this clonotype turned up many times. This chain uses TRBV7-9 with TRBJ2-2, with no clear D. Germline assignment: CDR1 SEHNR and CDR2 FQNEAQ (reference sequence). The CDR3 runs 14 residues. The germline V and J ends were trimmed by 1 base and 5 bases, with 8 bases remaining between them. The CDR3, as DNA: TGTGCCAGCAGCTTAGTAGATGCGACCGGGGAGCTGTTTTTT. It specifies CASSLVDATGELFF. Drawing the rest from reference TRBV7-9 and TRBJ2-2, the complete variable domain is DTGVSQNPRHKITKRGQNVTFRCDPISEHNRLYWYRQTLGQGPEFLTYFQNEAQLEKSRLLSDRFSAERPKGSFSTLEIQRTEQGDSAMYLCASSLVDATGELFFGEGSRLTVL.

The gene calls are TRBV27 and TRBJ1-2; 7 bases match TRBD1. V lost 5 bases to trimming and J lost 4 bases; unmatched junction nucleotides: 13. Germline CDR1 and CDR2: MNHEY and SMNVEV (reference sequence). The CDR3 loop spans 16 amino acids. CDR3: CASSPTISDRVYGYTF. In DNA form, the CDR3 reads TGTGCCAGCAGTCCCACAATATCCGACAGGGTCTATGGCTACACCTTC.

CDR3 bases: TGTGCCAGCAGCTTAGGAGCGGGGGAGTACAATGAGCAGTTCTTC. This translates into CASSLGAGEYNEQFF. The genes are TRBV7-9 and TRBJ2-1; TRBD2 aligns across 8 bases. The CDR3 sequence is 15 residues long. The J segment lost 4 bases and the V segment lost 1 base, leaving 3 bases of the junction unmatched. Germline CDR1 SEHNR, CDR2 FQNEAQ (reference sequence).

This clonotype was seen ten or more times. The chain has TRBV3-1 and TRBJ2-1; D gene uncertain. Per the germline V gene, CDR1 is LGHDT and CDR2 is YNNKEL (reference sequence). V was clipped by 5 bases and J by 8 bases, with 10 bases between them. The CDR3 contains 12 residues. The CDR3 sequence: CASSTTPDEQFF. Here the CDR3 DNA reads TGTGCCAGCAGCACGACTCCCGATGAGCAGTTCTTC.

This sequence joins TRBV15 and TRBJ2-5; D call uncertain. Per the germline V gene, CDR1 is LNHNV and CDR2 is YYDKDF (reference sequence). V lost 0 bases and J 5 bases, leaving 16 bases between the germline ends. The CDR3 is made up of 16 amino acids. The CDR3 bases are TGTGCCACCAGCAGAGATGGCCGGAGCCTAACCGAGACCCAGTACTTC. This codes for CATSRDGRSLTETQYF.

The V gene is TRBV6-2 or TRBV6-3, the J gene TRBJ2-1; 16 bases are shared with TRBD2. CDR1 is MNHEY, CDR2 SVGEGT, per germline. This CDR3 contains 14 residues. V gave up 6 bases and J gave up 8 bases; unmatched junction bases: 1. For the CDR3, the DNA is TGTGCCAGCAGGGGACTAGCGGGAGGGGATGAGCAGTTCTTC. It yields the protein CASRGLAGGDEQFF.

As for this clonotype: It may be a read error: a sequence one base away is much more abundant. V is TRBV2 and J is TRBJ1-6; D gene unclear. The germline CDR1 and CDR2 sequences are SNHLY and FYNNEI. The CDR3 covers 11 residues. CDR3: CACSGNSPLHF. CDR3 DNA: TGTGCCTGCAGTGGTAATTCACCCCTCCACTTT.

This clonotype was counted only a few times. The V gene is TRBV28, the J gene TRBJ2-7, with D tentatively TRBD1 (6 bases). Between the trimmed V and J ends, which lost 5 bases and 2 bases, there was a span of 13 bases. The length of the CDR3 is 14 residues. The germline V gene has CDR1 MDHEN and CDR2 SYDVKM. CDR3 loop: CASSPDRRTYEQYV. CDR3 in DNA: TGTGCCAGCAGTCCTGACAGGAGAACCTACGAGCAGTACGTC.

This clonotype was counted ten times or more. The J gene is TRBJ2-7, the V gene TRBV20-1, with D uncertain. This CDR3 has 13 amino acids. V was pared by 4 bases and J by 0 bases, with 10 bases between. Germline CDR1 and CDR2: DFQATT and SNEGSKA (reference sequence). As DNA, the CDR3 is TGCAGTGCTACCCCTCATGACTCCTACGAGCAGTACTTC. Its translation is CSATPHDSYEQYF.

There are many counts of this clonotype. The rearrangement joins TRBV29-1 to TRBJ1-3; no firm D call. V lost 4 bases and J 2 bases, leaving 12 bases between the germline ends. CDR1 is SQVTM, CDR2 ANQGSEA, per germline. The CDR3 is made up of 14 amino acids. CDR3 protein: CSVVEGATGNTIYF. The CDR3 DNA reads TGCAGCGTTGTGGAAGGAGCAACTGGAAACACCATATATTTT.

By share, this clonotype counts as medium-sized. J is TRBJ2-2 and V is TRBV4-1, with 9 bases identical to TRBD2. Germline CDR1 reads MGHRA; CDR2 reads YSYEKL. After removal of 6 bases from V and 1 base from J, the junction contained 6 bases not matched to a gene. This CDR3 has 16 residues. In DNA, the CDR3 is TGCGCCAGCAGGGACAAAGCGGGGGGGAACACCGGGGAGCTGTTTTTT. This codes for CASRDKAGGNTGELFF.

This clonotype came up many times. V usage is TRBV6-1 and J usage is TRBJ2-7, with D possibly matching TRBD2 (5 bases). Deletions cut 2 bases from V and 5 bases from J, with 19 bases between. Germline V gene lookup returns CDR1 MNHNS and CDR2 SASEGT. This CDR3 has 16 residues. This CDR3 reads CASSEFGRTGMDEQYV. CDR3 nucleotide sequence: TGTGCCAGCAGTGAATTCGGGCGGACGGGGATGGACGAGCAGTACGTC.

This clonotype was counted many times. The chain links TRBV28 to TRBJ1-1, with D tentatively TRBD1 (6 bases). Trimming removed 2 bases at V and 1 base at J, with 11 bases between. CDR1 MDHEN and CDR2 SYDVKM come from the germline V gene. This CDR3 has 15 residues. Here the CDR3 reads CASSLPGARNTEAFF. The DNA for the CDR3 is TGTGCCAGCAGTTTACCGGGGGCTAGGAACACTGAAGCTTTCTTT.

At least ten counts were recorded for this clonotype. The chain employs TRBV7-9 and TRBJ1-1; the D gene is possibly TRBD1 (6 bases). The CDR3 runs 13 residues. CDR1 SEHNR and CDR2 FQNEAQ come from the germline V gene (reference sequence). V lost 3 bases and J 4 bases, leaving 9 bases between the germline ends. CDR3 sequence: CASSFRGGTEAFF. The CDR3 bases are TGTGCCAGCAGCTTCAGGGGAGGCACTGAAGCTTTCTTT. Full variable domain (outside the CDR3, taken from reference TRBV7-9 and TRBJ1-1): DTGVSQNPRHKITKRGQNVTFRCDPISEHNRLYWYRQTLGQGPEFLTYFQNEAQLEKSRLLSDRFSAERPKGSFSTLEIQRTEQGDSAMYLCASSFRGGTEAFFGQGTRLTVV.

This clonotype was counted only a few times. This chain links TRBV5-8 with TRBJ1-3; D ambiguous. This CDR3 comprises 17 residues. V shed 4 bases and J shed 0 bases, with 17 bases lying between them. Germline lookup yields CDR1 SGHTS and CDR2 YDEGEE. As DNA, the CDR3 is TGTGCCAGCAGCCATGGTGCTCTTCGAAGCTCTGGAAACACCATATATTTT. It encodes CASSHGALRSSGNTIYF.

About this clonotype: A much larger clone is a single base away; this may be a read error. The chain has TRBV29-1 and TRBJ1-3; the D is unclear. Germline CDR1 is SQVTM and CDR2 is ANQGSEA. Trimming removed 5 bases at V and 6 bases at J, with 14 bases between. CDR3 length: 13 residues. CDR3 residues: CSVTERDSNTIYF. For the CDR3, the DNA is TGCAGCGTTACCGAACGGGATTCAAACACCATATATTTT.

This chain uses TRBV28 with TRBJ1-5; no reliable D call. This CDR3 has 14 residues. V was clipped by 7 bases and J by 0 bases, with 10 bases between them. The germline V gene has CDR1 MDHEN and CDR2 SYDVKM. CDR3 in amino acids: CASKSADSNQPQHF. The CDR3 DNA sequence: TGTGCCAGCAAGTCCGCAGATAGCAATCAGCCCCAGCATTTT. Full variable domain (remainder filled in from reference TRBV28 and TRBJ1-5): DVKVTQSSRYLVKRTGEKVFLECVQDMDHENMFWYRQDPGLGLRLIYFSYDVKMKEKGDIPEGYSVSREKKERFSLILESASTNQTSMYLCASKSADSNQPQHFGDGTRLSIL.

The chain joins TRBV20-1 to TRBJ1-2; D is undetermined. CDR3 length equals 13 residues. CDR1 is DFQATT, CDR2 SNEGSKA, per germline (reference sequence). The V and J ends lost 3 bases and 6 bases respectively, with 14 bases between them. CDR3 coding DNA: TGCAGTGCTAGCAAGGGAAGAGCGGATGGCTACACCTTC. Translated, it gives CSASKGRADGYTF.

This clonotype was found many times. The chain couples TRBV5-1 to TRBJ1-3; D gene ambiguous. This CDR3 is built from 15 residues. V was trimmed by 0 bases and J by 1 base, leaving 8 bases between them. The germline gives CDR1 SGHRS, CDR2 YFSETQ. The CDR3 here is CASSLGGSSGNTIYF. In DNA, the CDR3 is TGCGCCAGCAGCTTGGGGGGAAGTTCTGGAAACACCATATATTTT.

This clonotype was seen ten or more times. The rearrangement joins TRBV30 to TRBJ2-5, with D possibly matching TRBD1 (6 bases). The V gene's germline CDR1 is GTSNPN and CDR2 SVGIG (reference sequence). The CDR3 is made up of 13 amino acids. Trimming stripped 2 bases from V and 2 bases from J, with 9 bases between. CDR3 loop: CAWSPGTQETQYF. The DNA for the CDR3 is TGTGCCTGGAGTCCAGGGACACAAGAGACCCAGTACTTC.

At least ten counts were recorded for this clonotype. The chain combines TRBV11-3 with TRBJ2-3; 10 nucleotides align to TRBD1. The CDR3 extends over 18 amino acids. CDR1 and CDR2 (germline): SGHNT, YENEEA. J was trimmed by 4 bases and V by 4 bases; bases with no gene match: 14. Here the CDR3 reads CASSSRLSGTGVADTQYF. CDR3 in DNA: TGTGCCAGCAGCTCAAGACTTTCCGGGACAGGGGTTGCAGATACGCAGTATTTT.

Only a few counts were recorded for this clonotype. The chain uses TRBV5-8 and TRBJ1-1, with D unclear. The CDR3 length is 14 residues. Germline V CDR1 and CDR2: SGHTS, YDEGEE. V was clipped by 4 bases and J by 6 bases, with 16 bases between them. Written as DNA, the CDR3 is TGTGCCAGCAGCCTTCCTTCGAACAGTTCTGAAGCTTTCTTT. It is translated as CASSLPSNSSEAFF.

Many counts were recorded for this clonotype. J is TRBJ2-7 and V is TRBV28; D gene ambiguous. The germline CDR1 and CDR2 sequences are MDHEN and SYDVKM. The CDR3 loop spans 12 amino acids. V was pared by 8 bases and J by 6 bases, with 14 bases between. The CDR3 bases are TGTGCCAGCGGACGACTCTACAGCGAGCAGTACGTC. This gives the protein CASGRLYSEQYV.

In this sample, this clonotype turned up many times. V usage is TRBV28 and J usage is TRBJ2-5; D remains unclear. The V end was cut by 8 bases, the J end by 7 bases, with 11 bases between. The germline CDR1 and CDR2 sequences are MDHEN and SYDVKM. This CDR3 is 11 amino acids long. CDR3: CASGHTWTQYF. The CDR3 DNA is TGTGCCAGCGGGCATACTTGGACCCAGTACTTC.